The 29 T cell receptor beta chains presented below share a single source sample, sequenced in a study of chemoradiotherapy in HPV16-positive cancers. Method: immunoSEQ multiplex PCR; TCRdb's copy keeps in-frame clones and lacks some. The profile shows about 8,400 clones, around 79% of them singletons. Sequencing used tumor tissue, obtained from a patient who underwent chemoradiotherapy. The receptor source for this set is a human donor with HPV-associated anogenital cancer.

V usage is TRBV7-7 and J usage is TRBJ2-5; 10 positions agree with TRBD2. The CDR3 is made up of 13 amino acids. V was pared by 5 bases and J by 7 bases, with 4 bases of the junction left unmatched. CDR1 is SSHAT and CDR2 is FNYEAQ in the germline V gene (reference sequence). CDR3 in amino acids: CASSPSGRGTQYF. CDR3 DNA: TGTGCCAGCAGCCCTAGCGGGAGAGGGACCCAGTACTTC.

This chain connects TRBV19 to TRBJ1-3; D is uncertain. The CDR3 runs to 14 residues. V lost 6 bases and J 0 bases, leaving 9 bases between the germline ends. From germline, CDR1 is LNHDA and CDR2 SQIVND (reference sequence). The CDR3 DNA is TGTGCCAGTAGATTTGAAAACTCTGGAAACACCATATATTTT. Its translation: CASRFENSGNTIYF.

The rearrangement joins TRBV7-8 to TRBJ2-7; TRBD2 agrees at 15 bases. Trimming removed 5 bases from V and 4 bases from J; junction bases left unmatched: 6. CDR1 is SGHVS, CDR2 FQNEAQ, per germline. CDR3 length equals 16 residues. DNA for the CDR3: TGTGCCAGCAGCAAACCGGGACTAGCGGGGGGTTACGAGCAGTACGTC. Encoded protein: CASSKPGLAGGYEQYV.

The CDR3 protein is CASSLDRAMNTEAFF. The DNA for the CDR3 is TGTGCCAGCAGCTTAGACAGGGCCATGAACACTGAAGCTTTCTTT. This chain connects TRBV7-3 to TRBJ1-1; 7 bases agree with TRBD1. The trim removed 2 bases at V and 0 bases at J, leaving 3 bases unmatched. The V gene's germline CDR1 is SGHTA and CDR2 FQGTGA. CDR3 length equals 15 residues.

The chain recombines TRBV28 with TRBJ1-5; no reliable D call. This CDR3 region has 13 residues. Per the germline V gene, CDR1 is MDHEN and CDR2 is SYDVKM. Between the trimmed V and J ends, which lost 10 bases and 3 bases, there was a span of 13 bases. CDR3 region: CATGGRNNQPQHF. The CDR3 coding sequence is TGTGCCACCGGCGGGCGGAACAATCAGCCCCAGCATTTT.

V gene TRBV5-6 combines with J gene TRBJ2-7; possibly TRBD1 or TRBD2 for D (5 bases each). The CDR3 spans 15 residues. The V end lost 3 bases, the J end lost 5 bases, and 18 bases lay between the germline ends. Germline assignment: CDR1 SGHDT and CDR2 YYEEEE. CDR3: CASSYGTLSAHEQYF. The CDR3 DNA sequence: TGTGCCAGCAGCTACGGGACCCTAAGCGCTCACGAGCAGTACTTC.

The J gene is TRBJ1-2, the V gene TRBV7-2; D ambiguous. CDR3 length: 14 amino acids. The V end lost 6 bases, the J end lost 4 bases, and 15 bases lay between the germline ends. Germline V gives CDR1 SGHTA, CDR2 FQGNSA. The CDR3 spells CASSYSSEAYGYTF. DNA for the CDR3: TGTGCCAGCAGTTATTCGTCCGAGGCCTATGGCTACACCTTC.

This chain uses TRBV15 with TRBJ2-7; maybe TRBD2 (5 bases). Trimming left V 1 base short and J 0 bases short, with 16 bases between. Germline values: CDR1 LNHNV, CDR2 YYDKDF (reference sequence). The CDR3 runs 17 residues. CDR3 coding DNA: TGTGCCACCAGCAGAGTTCGTCTAGCCAGCTTCTCCTACGAGCAGTACGTC. Translation: CATSRVRLASFSYEQYV.

The chain uses TRBV15 and TRBJ1-2; D is possibly TRBD1 (5 bases). With 0 bases removed from V and 8 bases from J, the gap between germline ends came to 28 bases. The CDR3 has 19 residues. Germline CDR1 reads LNHNV; CDR2 reads YYDKDF (reference sequence). For the CDR3, the DNA is TGTGCCACCAGCAGAGATGCGGTGCTGGTAGGGGATGGGGAAAGCGGCTACACCTTC. Protein sequence: CATSRDAVLVGDGESGYTF. Together with reference TRBV15 and TRBJ1-2, the CDR3 gives the full variable domain: DAMVIQNPRYQVTQFGKPVTLSCSQTLNHNVMYWYQQKSSQAPKLLFHYYDKDFNNEADTPDNFQSRRPNTSFCFLDIRSPGLGDTAMYLCATSRDAVLVGDGESGYTFGSGTRLTVV.

The chain uses TRBV19 and TRBJ1-2, with 9 nucleotides matching TRBD1. J lost 7 bases, V lost 3 bases, and 15 bases had no gene match. The CDR3 is 17 residues long. The germline CDR1 and CDR2 sequences are LNHDA and SQIVND (reference sequence). The CDR3: CASSMWGGQGQDAGYTF. Here the CDR3 DNA reads TGTGCCAGTAGTATGTGGGGGGGACAGGGACAGGATGCTGGCTACACCTTC.

This clone has a handful of counts. V is TRBV7-6 and J is TRBJ1-1, with TRBD1 matching 10 bases. The CDR3 runs to 14 residues. CDR1 is SGHVS and CDR2 is FNYEAQ in the germline V gene. Trimming took 4 bases from V and 4 from J; bases not matched to a gene: 3. The CDR3 sequence: CASSSGQGTTEAFF. CDR3 sequence (DNA): TGTGCCAGCAGCTCGGGACAGGGGACCACTGAAGCTTTCTTT.

V is TRBV14 and J is TRBJ2-3; possibly TRBD2 for D (5 bases). This CDR3 has 18 amino acids. Germline CDR1 is SGHDN and CDR2 is FVKESK. The ends were cut back, 1 base at V and 0 bases at J, with 17 bases in the middle. The CDR3 reads CASSQGRQAWRSTDTQYF. In DNA, the CDR3 is TGTGCCAGCAGCCAAGGGAGGCAGGCATGGAGGAGCACAGATACGCAGTATTTT.

The table lists this clone with a count of one. This chain joins TRBV5-6 and TRBJ2-5; tentatively, D is TRBD1 or TRBD2 (5 bases each). The CDR3 covers 14 residues. Trimming removed 7 bases at V and 2 bases at J, with 15 bases between. The V gene's germline CDR1 is SGHDT and CDR2 YYEEEE. This CDR3 reads CASGFGARQETQYF. The CDR3 DNA sequence: TGTGCCAGCGGATTCGGGGCAAGGCAAGAGACCCAGTACTTC.

This clone was counted once. This chain connects TRBV6-5 to TRBJ1-2; TRBD1 agrees at 7 bases. The CDR3 runs to 12 residues. The V and J ends lost 6 bases and 5 bases, in that order; junction bases with no gene match: 3. CDR1 and CDR2 from the germline V gene are MNHEY and SVGAGI. The CDR3 reads CASSRGDYGYTF. For the CDR3, the DNA is TGTGCCAGCAGCAGGGGGGATTATGGCTACACCTTC.

The count of this clone is one. The CDR3: CASSLAKLAGTTDTQYF. For the CDR3, the DNA is TGTGCCAGCAGCTTGGCAAAGCTAGCGGGAACCACAGATACGCAGTATTTT. The chain joins TRBV5-4 to TRBJ2-3; 9 bases line up with TRBD2. CDR1 is SGHNT, CDR2 YYREEE, per germline (reference sequence). The CDR3 runs 17 residues. V lost 0 bases, J lost 2 bases, and 7 bases stayed unmatched.

The chain links TRBV7-9 to TRBJ1-4; the D gene is possibly TRBD1 (6 bases). Trimming took 3 bases from V and 6 from J, leaving 11 bases between them. Germline CDR1 and CDR2: SEHNR and FQNEAQ (reference sequence). The CDR3 totals 14 residues. In DNA, the CDR3 is TGTGCCAGCAGCTTTGGGGGCACGTATGAAAAACTGTTTTTT. Its protein is CASSFGGTYEKLFF.

V usage is TRBV4-3 and J usage is TRBJ2-7, with a tentative D call TRBD1 (5 bases). Germline V gene data show CDR1 as LGHNA and CDR2 as YSLEER. Deletions cut 1 base from V and 2 bases from J, with 12 bases between. CDR3 length: 15 amino acids. The CDR3 bases are TGCGCCAGCAGCCAAGCGAGCGACAGCACCTACGAGCAGTACTTC. Its protein is CASSQASDSTYEQYF.

The genes are TRBV27 and TRBJ2-7; D is unresolved. The germline CDR1 and CDR2 sequences are MNHEY and SMNVEV (reference sequence). This CDR3 is 14 amino acids long. Trimming removed 4 bases at V and 3 bases at J, with 13 bases between. The CDR3 here is CASSSAGRLYEQYF. The CDR3 DNA is TGTGCCAGCAGTTCGGCCGGACGGCTCTACGAGCAGTACTTC.

This sequence joins TRBV11-3 and TRBJ2-7, with D perhaps being TRBD1 or TRBD2 (5 bases each). This CDR3 has 14 residues. Germline lookup yields CDR1 SGHNT and CDR2 YENEEA. Trimming took off 5 bases at V and 2 bases at J, with 13 bases between the two ends. CDR3 sequence reads: CASSRFGAAYEQYF. The CDR3 DNA sequence: TGTGCCAGCAGCCGATTCGGGGCAGCCTACGAGCAGTACTTC.

In its sample, this clone is medium-sized. This chain links TRBV7-6 with TRBJ1-1; D might be TRBD1 (5 bases). The CDR3 is made up of 14 amino acids. Germline lookup yields CDR1 SGHVS and CDR2 FNYEAQ. V was cut by 5 bases and J by 2 bases, with 12 bases left in between. This chain's CDR3 is CASSGDGFNTEAFF. The CDR3 DNA reads TGTGCCAGCAGCGGGGACGGATTTAACACTGAAGCTTTCTTT.

This chain joins TRBV19 and TRBJ2-1; 9 bases are a match to TRBD2. Trimming removed 7 bases from V and 7 bases from J; junction bases left unmatched: 11. The CDR3 consists of 15 residues. CDR1 is LNHDA and CDR2 is SQIVND in the germline V gene (reference sequence). CDR3 loop: CASNPGTSLINEQFF. In nucleotides, the CDR3 is TGTGCCAGTAACCCCGGGACTAGCCTTATTAATGAGCAGTTCTTC.

This clone was seen more than once but under ten times. The chain combines TRBV7-9 with TRBJ2-7; possible D gene TRBD1, 6 bases. Germline CDR1 reads SEHNR; CDR2 reads FQNEAQ (reference sequence). This CDR3 has 14 amino acids. Deletions cut 1 base from V and 5 bases from J, with 12 bases between. In nucleotides, the CDR3 is TGTGCCAGCAGCTTAGTCCGGGACAAAAACGAGCAGTACTTC. This codes for CASSLVRDKNEQYF.

This chain links TRBV27 with TRBJ2-3, with 9 bases that match TRBD1. The trim removed 1 base at V and 1 base at J, leaving 6 bases unmatched. Germline V lookup: CDR1 MNHEY, CDR2 SMNVEV (reference sequence). The CDR3 consists of 17 residues. CDR3: CASSLYYRGRGTDTQYF. DNA for the CDR3: TGTGCCAGCAGTTTATATTACAGGGGGCGCGGCACAGATACGCAGTATTTT.

As concerns this clone: The sample carries other DNA sequences with the same CDR3. The V and J genes are TRBV4-1 and TRBJ2-3, with 9 bases lining up with TRBD2. The germline gives CDR1 MGHRA, CDR2 YSYEKL. The CDR3 consists of 16 residues. The V segment lost 3 bases and the J segment 3 bases; nucleotides outside the gene matches: 7. The CDR3 coding sequence is TGCGCCAGCAGCCAGGGCGGGGGGGCCGGGACAGATACGCAGTATTTT. Translating it yields CASSQGGGAGTDTQYF.

This chain links TRBV7-2 with TRBJ2-3; tentatively, D is TRBD2 (5 bases). The CDR3 has 14 residues. Germline V gene data show CDR1 as SGHTA and CDR2 as FQGNSA. V dropped 1 base and J dropped 0 bases, with 5 bases sitting between them. The CDR3 coding sequence is TGTGCCAGCAGCTTAGGACTAAGCACAGATACGCAGTATTTT. It codes for CASSLGLSTDTQYF.

CDR3 sequence: CASSLGGGFLQGSNQPQHF. CDR3 nucleotides: TGTGCCAGCAGCCTCGGAGGGGGCTTTCTACAGGGTAGCAATCAGCCCCAGCATTTT. The chain is built from TRBV5-8 and TRBJ1-5; 7 bases are a match to TRBD1. The CDR3 contains 19 residues. The V segment lost 4 bases and the J segment 0 bases; nucleotides outside the gene matches: 16. The germline CDR1 and CDR2 sequences are SGHTS and YDEGEE.

The table lists this clone with a few counts. The chain combines TRBV2 with TRBJ1-2, with unresolved D. This CDR3 is 11 amino acids long. CDR1 SNHLY and CDR2 FYNNEI come from the germline V gene. The V and J ends lost 8 bases and 2 bases respectively, with 6 bases between them. CDR3 nucleotides: TGTGCCAGCCACTCAAACTATGGCTACACCTTC. Its translation is CASHSNYGYTF.

This clone was detected only a few times. The V and J genes are TRBV5-4 and TRBJ2-7; D ambiguous. This CDR3 spans 14 amino acids. Trimming took off 8 bases at V and 4 bases at J, with 19 bases between the two ends. In germline, CDR1 is SGHNT, CDR2 YYREEE (reference sequence). The CDR3 protein is CARGLRVIDYEQYV. The DNA for the CDR3 is TGTGCCAGGGGATTACGGGTCATAGATTACGAGCAGTACGTC.

The chain combines TRBV4-1 with TRBJ2-5; TRBD1 agrees at 7 bases. CDR1 is MGHRA and CDR2 is YSYEKL in the germline V gene. V shed 1 base and J 5 bases; nucleotides not matched to a gene: 7. The CDR3 sequence is 15 residues long. The DNA of the CDR3 is TGCGCCAGCAGCCAAGGGGAGACAGGGTGGGAGACCCAGTACTTC. This gives the protein CASSQGETGWETQYF.